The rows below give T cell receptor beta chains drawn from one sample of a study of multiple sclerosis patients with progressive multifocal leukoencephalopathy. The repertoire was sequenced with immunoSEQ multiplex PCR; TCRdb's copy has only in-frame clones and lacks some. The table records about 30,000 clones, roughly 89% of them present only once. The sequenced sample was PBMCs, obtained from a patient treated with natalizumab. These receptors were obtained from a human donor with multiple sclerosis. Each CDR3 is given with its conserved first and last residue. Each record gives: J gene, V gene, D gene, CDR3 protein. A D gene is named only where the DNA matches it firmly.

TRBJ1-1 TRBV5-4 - CASSLPRAGNTEAFF
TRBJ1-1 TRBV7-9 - CASSPAYEAFF
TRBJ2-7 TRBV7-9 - CASSLAGGEQYF
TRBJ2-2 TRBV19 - CASSIHHRSRPNTGELFF
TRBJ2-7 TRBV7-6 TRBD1 CASSPGQGKDEQYF
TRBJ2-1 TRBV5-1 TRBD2 CASSLGLAGDNEQFF
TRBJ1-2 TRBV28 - CASRQLPYGYTF
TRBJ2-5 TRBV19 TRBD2 CASSMGLGIETQYF
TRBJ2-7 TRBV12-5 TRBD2 CASGFTLSGEGTGLAGHYEQYF
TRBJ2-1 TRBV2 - CASRKERTGDNEQFF
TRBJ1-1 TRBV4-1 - CASSQAGARNTEAFF
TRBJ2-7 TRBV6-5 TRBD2 CASSYASGMTYEQYF
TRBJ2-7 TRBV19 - CASSIQSDGEQYF
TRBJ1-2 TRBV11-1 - CASSSPQTNPHYGYTF
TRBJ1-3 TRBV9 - CASSVQHGLSGNTIYF
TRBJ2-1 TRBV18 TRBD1 CASSPGQVSDEQFF
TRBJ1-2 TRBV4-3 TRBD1 CASSQGQLYGYTF
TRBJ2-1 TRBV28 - CASSAAEQFF
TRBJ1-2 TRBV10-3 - CAISESMSIYGYTF
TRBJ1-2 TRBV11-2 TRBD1 CASRRTGEGGYTF
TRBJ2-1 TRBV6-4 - CASSGSGSPTREQFF
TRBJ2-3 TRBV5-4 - CASSYPSTDTQYF
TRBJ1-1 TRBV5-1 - CASSLPASNTEAFF
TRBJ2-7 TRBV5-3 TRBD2 CARSSGTSRPNHYEQYF
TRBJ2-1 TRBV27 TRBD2 CASSFTSAGEQFF
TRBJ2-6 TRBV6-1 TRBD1 CASRQGSGGANVLTF
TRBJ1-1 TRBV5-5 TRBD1 CASSWALQGVDTEAFF
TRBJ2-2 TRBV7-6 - CASSGGRSAGELFF
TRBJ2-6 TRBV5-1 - CASSFSSVSGANVLTF
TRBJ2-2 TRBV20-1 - CSAKTAGELFF
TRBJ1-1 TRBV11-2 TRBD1 CASSFPGTGASTEAFF
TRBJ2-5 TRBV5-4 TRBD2 CASSKIAGAIQETQYF
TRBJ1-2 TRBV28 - CASSFVWGGYGYTF
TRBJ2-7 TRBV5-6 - CASSPGASSYEQYF
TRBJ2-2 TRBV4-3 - CASSQEWGRNTGELFF
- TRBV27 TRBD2 CASRVGTSGTYEQYF
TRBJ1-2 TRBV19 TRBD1 CASSPRGTGFGYTF
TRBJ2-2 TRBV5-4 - CASSSASANTGELFF
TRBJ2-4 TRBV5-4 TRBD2 CASSRGTSGGDIQYF
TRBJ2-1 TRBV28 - CATGSKSYNEQFF
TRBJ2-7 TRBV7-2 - CASSLWGSEGEQYF
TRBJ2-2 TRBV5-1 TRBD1 CASRGDRTGELFF
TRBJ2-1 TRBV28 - CASPPGSGANNEQFF
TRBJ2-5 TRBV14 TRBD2 CASSLGTSGVKYF
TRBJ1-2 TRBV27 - CASSLSYANGYTF
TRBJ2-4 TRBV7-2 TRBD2 CASSLPGGPGKNIQYF
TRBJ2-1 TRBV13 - CASAPYRNEQFF
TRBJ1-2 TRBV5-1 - CASSTDRNSNYGYTF
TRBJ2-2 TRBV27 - CASSGTPGGFGTGELFF
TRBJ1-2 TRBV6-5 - CASSRGGSNYGYTF
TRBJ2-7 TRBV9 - CASSVSGKGISEQYF